What follows is one T cell receptor (beta chain) and its context. Its antigen is undetermined. This entry belongs to a study of shared clonotypes between healthy human individuals. The overall study: CD8 memory received one plate per donor, CD8 naive two, CD4 memory three and CD4 naive three.

The germline V and J ends were trimmed by 3 bases and 3 bases, with 9 bases remaining between them. CDR3 length: 13 residues. Germline V gene sequence: CDR1 KGHSH, CDR2 LQKENI. Study observations and caveats: Limited genetic and exposure-history diversity came from having few donors.

TCRdb keeps only in-frame clones here, not all; method: immunoSEQ multiplex PCR. The table lists about 980,000 clones, approximately 76% of them singletons. The sequenced material came from memory CD4+ T cells sorted from blood. Noted subset: CD45RA-negative fraction. This TCR was sampled from a man aged 18 to 30 in good health. V gene TRBV18 combines with J gene TRBJ2-7, with a tentative D call TRBD1 (5 bases). In nucleotides, the CDR3 is TGTGCCAGCTCACCCACGACAGACTACGAGCAGTACTTC. Residues: CASSPTTDYEQYF.